The T cell receptor (beta chain) under discussion was sequenced for a study of blood T cells in healthy people across ages. Combining a sample-barcoded 5' primer with a J-beta primer mix, a second PCR ran for roughly 7 to 12 cycles. The template-switch adaptor, which had 12 random nucleotides, put a tag on each cDNA molecule. TCRdb reprocessed the 5' RACE reads via MiXCR and lists one record per CDR3 protein. The data contain hundreds of thousands of distinct CDR3 sequences, 44% of them singletons. Per germline, CDR1 DFQATT and CDR2 SNEGSKA (reference sequence). The CDR3 is 16 residues long. J lost 8 bases, V lost 0 bases, and 9 bases had no gene match.

The receptor comes from a man in his 60s in good health. The sequenced sample consisted of blood. The chain carries TRBV20-1 and TRBJ1-6, with 8 bases fitting TRBD1. The CDR3 loop is CSARDRGGTGHSPLHF. The CDR3 DNA reads as TGCAGTGCTAGAGACCGGGGCGGGACAGGTCATTCACCCCTCCACTTT.